Listed below are T cell receptor beta chains from one sample, sequenced in a study of blood T cell repertoires in COVID-19. Libraries were prepared by immunoSEQ multiplex PCR; TCRdb keeps only in-frame clonotypes and omits some of them. The sample contains around 140,000 clones, around 82% of which appear only once. Sample: peripheral blood. Every receptor here comes from a man in his 60s with acute or convalescent COVID-19. The CDR3 runs from the conserved cysteine through the conserved F or W. D genes are given only for firm matches. The listing skips clone size in some rows; elsewhere it reads once, few, many or a size class.

abundance	v_gene	d_gene	j_gene	CDR3aa	CDR3nt
once	TRBV18	-	TRBJ2-2	CASSPRVAELFF	TGTGCCAGCTCACCTCGGGTGGCGGAGCTGTTTTTT
-	TRBV3-1/TRBV3-2	-	TRBJ2-7	CASSQDPFSYEQYF	TGTGCCAGCAGCCAAGATCCCTTCTCCTACGAGCAGTACTTC
-	TRBV12-5	-	TRBJ1-5	CASGLVNSGIQPQHF	TGTGCTAGTGGTTTGGTAAATTCGGGTATCCAGCCCCAGCATTTT
-	TRBV11-3	-	TRBJ2-1	CASSPRDYNEQFF	TGTGCCAGCAGCCCCCGGGACTACAATGAGCAGTTCTTC
-	TRBV7-9	TRBD2	TRBJ2-3	CASSPRTGLATTPTDTQYF	TGTGCCAGCAGCCCCCGGACTGGACTAGCGACTACCCCCACAGATACGCAGTATTTT
-	TRBV6-4	TRBD1	TRBJ1-1	CASTADRENTEAFF	TGTGCCAGCACCGCCGACAGGGAGAACACTGAAGCTTTCTTT
few	TRBV12-3/TRBV12-4	-	TRBJ2-1	CASSPGYYNEQFF	TGTGCCAGCAGTCCAGGGTACTACAATGAGCAGTTCTTC
-	TRBV2	-	TRBJ1-4	CASQVATNEKLFF	TGTGCCAGCCAGGTTGCAACTAATGAAAAACTGTTTTTT
-	TRBV30	TRBD1	TRBJ1-5	CAWNLQGIGNQPQHF	TGTGCCTGGAATTTACAGGGGATCGGCAATCAGCCCCAGCATTTT
-	TRBV27	-	TRBJ1-6	CASSLLGGGSPLHF	TGTGCCAGCAGTCTCCTGGGGGGGGGTTCACCCCTCCACTTT
-	TRBV2	-	TRBJ2-1	CASRGGPLNEQFF	TGTGCCAGCAGAGGAGGGCCTCTCAATGAGCAGTTCTTC
-	TRBV7-3	TRBD2	TRBJ2-1	CASSLSSGENNEQFF	TGTGCCAGCAGCTTGTCTAGCGGGGAAAACAATGAGCAGTTCTTC
-	TRBV2	-	TRBJ1-5	CASSEGGVGNQPQHF	TGTGCCAGCAGTGAAGGGGGGGTAGGCAATCAGCCCCAGCATTTT
-	TRBV10-3	TRBD1	TRBJ1-2	CAILRDRGFYYGYTF	TGTGCCATTCTCCGGGACAGGGGCTTTTACTATGGCTACACCTTC
-	TRBV5-1	-	TRBJ1-1	CASSFLQGGTEAFF	TGCGCCAGCAGCTTCTTGCAGGGCGGCACTGAAGCTTTCTTT
-	TRBV12-3/TRBV12-4	-	TRBJ2-5	CASSLFRGETQYF	TGTGCCAGCAGTTTATTCAGGGGAGAGACCCAGTACTTC
-	TRBV6-6	-	TRBJ1-5	CASTWLGEVGQPQHF	TGTGCCAGTACGTGGTTGGGGGAGGTCGGACAGCCCCAGCATTTT
-	TRBV7-9	-	TRBJ2-2	CASSDTSTYFTGELFF	TGTGCCAGCAGCGACACTAGCACGTATTTCACCGGGGAGCTGTTTTTT
-	TRBV30	-	TRBJ2-5	CAWSPKDYYQETQYF	TGTGCCTGGAGCCCCAAGGACTATTATCAAGAGACCCAGTACTTC
-	TRBV10-3	TRBD2	TRBJ2-1	CAISDSLAANEQFF	TGTGCCATCAGTGACTCACTAGCGGCCAATGAGCAGTTCTTC
-	TRBV5-1	TRBD1	TRBJ1-4	CASSLDPHRGRSNEKLFF	TGCGCCAGCAGCTTGGACCCGCATAGGGGGCGGTCTAATGAAAAACTGTTTTTT
-	TRBV11-1	TRBD1	TRBJ1-1	CASSTFAGGTEAFF	TGTGCCAGCAGCACCTTCGCAGGGGGAACTGAAGCTTTCTTT
-	TRBV5-4	TRBD2	TRBJ2-1	CASSSGGSYNEQFF	TGTGCCAGCAGCTCCGGGGGGTCCTACAATGAGCAGTTCTTC
once	TRBV10-3	-	TRBJ2-1	CAISHRDNEQFF	TGTGCCATCAGCCACCGGGACAATGAGCAGTTCTTC
-	TRBV29-1	TRBD1	TRBJ1-2	CSVEDLHPGGSWGYTF	TGCAGCGTTGAAGATCTTCACCCAGGGGGCAGCTGGGGCTACACCTTC
once	TRBV7-8	TRBD1	TRBJ2-3	CASSLVSGQDTDTQYF	TGTGCCAGCAGCTTAGTTTCAGGACAGGACACAGATACGCAGTATTTT
-	TRBV5-1	-	TRBJ1-1	CASSLDPRMNTEAFF	TGCGCCAGCAGCTTGGATCCGAGGATGAACACTGAAGCTTTCTTT
-	TRBV6-5	TRBD1	TRBJ2-7	CASSYTRDRAGEQYF	TGTGCCAGCAGTTACACTCGGGACAGGGCAGGGGAGCAGTACTTC
-	TRBV30	TRBD2	TRBJ2-3	CARSGGGTDTQYF	TGTGCCCGGAGCGGGGGGGGCACAGATACGCAGTATTTT
-	TRBV19	TRBD1	TRBJ2-7	CASSRTGTGTYEQYF	TGTGCCAGTAGCCGGACCGGGACAGGAACCTACGAGCAGTACTTC
-	TRBV5-6	TRBD2	TRBJ2-3	CASLDKGLGRTDTQYF	TGTGCCAGCTTAGACAAGGGACTAGGAAGGACAGATACGCAGTATTTT
-	TRBV11-1	-	TRBJ1-3	CASSLALIQGASGNTIYF	TGTGCCAGCAGCTTAGCCCTTATTCAGGGTGCCTCTGGAAACACCATATATTTT
-	TRBV5-1	TRBD1	TRBJ2-1	CASSLRDRASNEQFF	TGCGCCAGCAGCTTGAGGGACAGGGCAAGCAATGAGCAGTTCTTC
-	TRBV19	TRBD2	TRBJ2-1	CASSIAGGQFF	TGTGCCAGTAGTATAGCGGGGGGACAGTTCTTC
-	TRBV18	TRBD1	TRBJ1-5	CASSPGQGNQPQHF	TGTGCCAGCTCACCCGGACAGGGCAATCAGCCCCAGCATTTT
-	TRBV6-4	TRBD2	TRBJ2-5	CASSPTTSAQETQYF	TGTGCCAGCAGTCCGACTACTAGCGCCCAAGAGACCCAGTACTTC
-	TRBV7-3	TRBD2	TRBJ2-1	CASSRLAGGSEQFF	TGTGCCAGCAGCCGACTAGCGGGGGGGTCAGAGCAGTTCTTC
-	TRBV4-2	TRBD2	TRBJ2-5	CASSLTSGGSQETQYF	TGTGCCAGCAGCCTGACTAGCGGGGGGAGCCAAGAGACCCAGTACTTC
-	TRBV5-5	-	TRBJ2-5	CASSTGSNQETQYF	TGTGCCAGCAGCACTGGGAGCAACCAAGAGACCCAGTACTTC
-	TRBV7-9	TRBD1	TRBJ2-7	CASSPDRGHEQYF	TGTGCCAGCAGCCCAGACAGGGGCCACGAGCAGTACTTC
-	TRBV24-1	-	TRBJ1-2	CATSEGDYGYTF	TGTGCCACCAGTGAAGGGGACTATGGCTACACCTTC
-	TRBV20-1	-	TRBJ1-5	CSASSGIYSNQPQHF	TGCAGTGCTAGTTCAGGGATTTATAGCAATCAGCCCCAGCATTTT
-	TRBV28	-	TRBJ1-6	CASIRGWNSPLHF	TGTGCCAGCATCCGGGGGTGGAATTCACCCCTCCACTTT
-	TRBV4-1	TRBD1	TRBJ1-2	CASSHVSDRESGYTF	TGCGCCAGCAGCCACGTCTCGGACAGGGAGAGTGGCTACACCTTC
-	TRBV7-9	-	TRBJ1-3	CASSLENNSGNTIYF	TGTGCCAGCAGCTTAGAGAACAACTCTGGAAACACCATATATTTT
-	TRBV30	-	TRBJ2-3	CAWSVPRGRDRNTDTQYF	TGTGCCTGGAGTGTACCTAGGGGGAGGGACAGGAACACAGATACGCAGTATTTT